What follows is one T cell receptor (beta chain) and its context. Germline assignment: CDR1 SGHAT and CDR2 FQNNGV. V shed 0 bases and J shed 4 bases, with 7 bases lying between them. CDR3 length: 14 residues. As handled by the study authors: The authors estimated nucleated cell counts from reference gene primer amplification. TCRdb's copy holds only in-frame clones and misses some; the assay was immunoSEQ multiplex PCR. V, J and clone size were drawn from that table, and D and trimming were deduced from the DNA. This sample carries 50,000 to 65,000 clones, more than 85% of them seen once, and the ten largest clones take approximately 4.6%. The data derive from a study of blood T cell repertoires in COVID-19. Study background: The analysed material was cDNA or gDNA that came from T cells, B-cell-depleted T cells, or PBMCs.

The material sequenced was peripheral blood. The chain employs TRBV11-2 and TRBJ2-1; D may be TRBD1 (6 bases). The TCR originated in a man between 45 and 60 years old with active COVID-19. CDR3 bases: TGTGCCAGCAGCTTAGATAGGGGGTACAATGAGCAGTTCTTC. As protein: CASSLDRGYNEQFF.